These 5 T cell receptor beta chains originate from one sample sequenced in a study of vaccination and CD4 T cells after COVID-19. With the Oncomine TCR Beta short-read assay, DNA from cultured CD4+ T cells was sequenced. TCRdb analysed the PCR reads with MiXCR anew, one entry per CDR3 protein. Of roughly 14,000 distinct CDR3 sequences in the sample, 35% to 50% are singletons; the top ten hold roughly 5.5%. Treatment: approximately 11-day PBMC culture with coronavirus spike peptide pools or control peptides (ViraFEST assay). Their antigens are not known. The specimen comprised CD4+ T cells from blood, cultured in vitro, sampled before SARS-CoV-2 vaccination. The receptor source for this set is a human donor who had recovered from COVID-19.

In DNA form, the CDR3 reads TGTGCCAGCAGCCAAGACCTGGGAACTGAGCAGTTCTTC. It specifies CASSQDLGTEQFF. The chain recombines TRBV14 with TRBJ2-1; the D is unclear. The V and J ends lost 0 bases and 9 bases respectively, with 9 bases between them. Germline lookup yields CDR1 SGHDN and CDR2 FVKESK. This CDR3 spans 13 amino acids.

V usage is TRBV20-1 and J usage is TRBJ1-1, with a possible D match to TRBD1 (6 bases). The CDR3 sequence is 11 residues long. Trimming stripped 2 bases from V and 8 bases from J, with 9 bases between. Germline CDR1 DFQATT, CDR2 SNEGSKA (reference sequence). The CDR3 DNA is TGCAGTGCTAGAAGGGGGGAGGAAGCTTTCTTT. This encodes CSARRGEEAFF.

The chain links TRBV6-1 to TRBJ2-3; D possibly corresponds to TRBD2 (6 bases). Trimming left V 3 bases short and J 5 bases short, with 9 bases between. CDR1 MNHNS and CDR2 SASEGT come from the germline V gene. The CDR3 is 13 amino acids. The CDR3 DNA is TGTGCCAGCAGTGAGCGGGGAAGAGATACGCAGTATTTT. It translates to CASSERGRDTQYF.

This rearrangement joins TRBV7-8 to TRBJ2-5, with 11 bases fitting TRBD2. CDR3 length: 15 residues. Germline CDR1 and CDR2: SGHVS and FQNEAQ. Trimming cost V 3 bases and J 4 bases; bases outside gene matches: 4. CDR3 residues: CASSLAGLAGETQYF. The CDR3 nucleotides read TGTGCCAGCAGCTTGGCCGGACTAGCGGGAGAGACCCAGTACTTC.

There are a few counts of this clonotype. The chain joins TRBV20-1 to TRBJ2-3, with D hard to call. The germline gives CDR1 DFQATT, CDR2 SNEGSKA (reference sequence). This CDR3 has 17 residues. V shed 1 base and J shed 1 base, with 18 bases lying between them. CDR3: CSARAGLSPPRTDTQYF. The CDR3 nucleotides read TGCAGTGCTAGAGCCGGCCTTAGCCCACCTCGCACAGATACGCAGTATTTT.